Listed here are 5 T cell receptor beta chains from one sample, sequenced in a study of blood T cell repertoires in COVID-19. The protocol was immunoSEQ multiplex PCR, while the TCRdb copy is restricted to in-frame clones and leaves out a portion. The sample records over 65,000 clones, 60% to 80% being singletons. Sequences were obtained from peripheral blood. The receptors derive from a man in his 60s with COVID-19, enrolled during active disease.

The CDR3 loop reads CASSQVDAGRVEKLFF. As DNA, the CDR3 is TGCGCCAGCAGCCAAGTCGATGCAGGGAGGGTTGAAAAACTGTTTTTT. The chain has TRBV4-1 and TRBJ1-4, with D possibly matching TRBD1 (5 bases). V lost 1 base to trimming and J lost 7 bases, with 16 bases between them. Germline lookup yields CDR1 MGHRA and CDR2 YSYEKL. The CDR3 length is 16 residues.

This rearrangement joins TRBV30 to TRBJ2-1, with TRBD2 identical over 13 bases. The CDR3 loop spans 14 amino acids. Germline V gene data show CDR1 as GTSNPN and CDR2 as SVGIG (reference sequence). Losses at the gene ends were 6 bases for V and 5 bases for J; bases not matched to a gene: 4. CDR3 sequence (DNA): TGTGCCTGCGCCGGGACTAGCGGGAACAATGAGCAGTTCTTC. Translation: CACAGTSGNNEQFF.

The chain joins TRBV27 to TRBJ1-1, with D unresolved. Per the germline V gene, CDR1 is MNHEY and CDR2 is SMNVEV (reference sequence). The CDR3 totals 14 residues. The germline V and J ends were trimmed by 8 bases and 0 bases, with 13 bases remaining between them. The CDR3 sequence is CASALRSMNTEAFF. As DNA, the CDR3 is TGTGCCAGCGCCCTAAGGAGCATGAACACTGAAGCTTTCTTT.

This chain joins TRBV19 and TRBJ2-6; a possible D gene is TRBD2 (5 bases). Germline V lookup: CDR1 LNHDA, CDR2 SQIVND (reference sequence). CDR3 size: 15 residues. V was pared by 7 bases and J by 0 bases, with 10 bases between. The DNA for the CDR3 is TGTGCCAGTACCGCGGGTCTCTCTGGGGCCAACGTCCTGACTTTC. Its translation: CASTAGLSGANVLTF.

The sample holds a few counts of this clone. V is TRBV5-1 and J is TRBJ2-3, with a tentative D call TRBD2 (5 bases). The CDR3 spans 14 residues. Germline-derived CDR1 and CDR2 are SGHRS and YFSETQ. V was cut by 4 bases and J by 2 bases, with 11 bases left in between. This CDR3 is CASSLRGDTDTQYF. DNA for the CDR3: TGCGCCAGCAGCCTTCGGGGTGACACAGATACGCAGTATTTT.